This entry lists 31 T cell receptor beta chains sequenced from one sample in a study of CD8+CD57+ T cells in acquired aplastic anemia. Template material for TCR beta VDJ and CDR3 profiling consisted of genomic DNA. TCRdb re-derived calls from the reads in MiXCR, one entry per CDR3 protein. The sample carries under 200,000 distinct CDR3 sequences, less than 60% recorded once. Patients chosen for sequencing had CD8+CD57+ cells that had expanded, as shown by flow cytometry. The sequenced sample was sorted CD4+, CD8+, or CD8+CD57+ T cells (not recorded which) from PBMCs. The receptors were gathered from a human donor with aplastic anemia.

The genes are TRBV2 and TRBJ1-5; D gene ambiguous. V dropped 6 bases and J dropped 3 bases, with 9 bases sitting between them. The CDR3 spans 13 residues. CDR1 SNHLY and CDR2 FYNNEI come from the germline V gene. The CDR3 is CASRRDINQPQHF. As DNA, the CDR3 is TGTGCCAGCAGAAGGGATATCAATCAGCCCCAGCATTTT.

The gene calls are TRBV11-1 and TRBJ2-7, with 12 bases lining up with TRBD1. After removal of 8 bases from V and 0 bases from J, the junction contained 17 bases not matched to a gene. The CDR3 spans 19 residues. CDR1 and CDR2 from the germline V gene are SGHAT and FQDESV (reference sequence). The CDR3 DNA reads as TGTGCCAGCGCCTCGAACACCGGGACAGGGGGCTCTAGCTCCTACGAGCAGTACTTC. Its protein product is CASASNTGTGGSSSYEQYF.

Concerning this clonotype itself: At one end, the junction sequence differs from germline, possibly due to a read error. CDR3 bases: TGCGCCAGCAGCCAAGTTACTAATAGCAATCAGCCCCGGCATTTT. It specifies CASSQVTNSNQPRHF. This sequence joins TRBV4-3 and TRBJ1-5; D uncertain. The CDR3 runs 15 residues. CDR1 and CDR2 from the germline V gene are LGHNA and YSLEER.

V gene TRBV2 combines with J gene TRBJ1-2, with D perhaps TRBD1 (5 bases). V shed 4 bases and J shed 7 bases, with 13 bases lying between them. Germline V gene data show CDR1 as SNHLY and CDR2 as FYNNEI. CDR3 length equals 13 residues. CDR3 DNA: TGTGCCAGCAGTGCAGGCCCAGGGTTTGGCTACACCTTC. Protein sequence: CASSAGPGFGYTF.

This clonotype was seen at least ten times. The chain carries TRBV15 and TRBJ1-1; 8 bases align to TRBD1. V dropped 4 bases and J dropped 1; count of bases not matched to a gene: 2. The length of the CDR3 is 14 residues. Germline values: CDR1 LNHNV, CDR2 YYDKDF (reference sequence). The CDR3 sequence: CATSIDRGNTEAFF. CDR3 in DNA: TGTGCCACCAGCATCGACAGGGGGAACACTGAAGCTTTCTTT.

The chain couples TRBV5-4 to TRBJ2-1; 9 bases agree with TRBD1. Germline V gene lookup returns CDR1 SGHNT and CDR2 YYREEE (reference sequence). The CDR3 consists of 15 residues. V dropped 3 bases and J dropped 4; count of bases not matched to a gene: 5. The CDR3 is CASSYRGRGYNEQFF. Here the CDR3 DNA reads TGTGCCAGCAGCTACAGGGGGCGCGGGTACAATGAGCAGTTCTTC.

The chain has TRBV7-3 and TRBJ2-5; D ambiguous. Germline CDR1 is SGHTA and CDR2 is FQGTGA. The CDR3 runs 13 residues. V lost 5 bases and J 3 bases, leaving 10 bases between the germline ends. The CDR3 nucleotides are TGTGCCAGCAGCCGGATGGCGGAAGAGACCCAGTACTTC. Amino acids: CASSRMAEETQYF.

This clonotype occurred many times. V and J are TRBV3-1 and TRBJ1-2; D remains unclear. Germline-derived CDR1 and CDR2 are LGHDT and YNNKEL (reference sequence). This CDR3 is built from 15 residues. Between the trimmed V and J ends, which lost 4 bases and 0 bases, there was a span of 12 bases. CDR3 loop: CASSPSNVPNYGYTF. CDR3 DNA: TGTGCCAGCAGCCCGTCCAACGTACCTAACTATGGCTACACCTTC.

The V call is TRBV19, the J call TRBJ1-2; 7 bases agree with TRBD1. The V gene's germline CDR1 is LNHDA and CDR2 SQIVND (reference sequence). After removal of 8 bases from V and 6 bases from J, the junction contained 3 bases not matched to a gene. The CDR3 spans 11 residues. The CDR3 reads CASRQGDGYTF. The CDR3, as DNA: TGTGCCAGTCGACAGGGTGATGGCTACACCTTC.

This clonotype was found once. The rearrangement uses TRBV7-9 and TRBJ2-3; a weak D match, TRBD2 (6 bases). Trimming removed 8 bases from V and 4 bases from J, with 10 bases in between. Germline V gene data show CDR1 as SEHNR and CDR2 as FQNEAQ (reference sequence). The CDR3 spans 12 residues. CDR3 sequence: CASEPGADTQYF. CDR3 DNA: TGTGCCAGCGAACCGGGGGCAGATACGCAGTATTTT.

Here the CDR3 DNA reads TGCAGTGCTAGACATGCTCGGGGCTACACCTTC. The encoded protein is CSARHARGYTF. The chain employs TRBV20-1 and TRBJ1-2; D not resolved. This CDR3 has 11 amino acids. Germline V gives CDR1 DFQATT, CDR2 SNEGSKA (reference sequence). Trimming removed 2 bases at V and 8 bases at J, with 9 bases between.

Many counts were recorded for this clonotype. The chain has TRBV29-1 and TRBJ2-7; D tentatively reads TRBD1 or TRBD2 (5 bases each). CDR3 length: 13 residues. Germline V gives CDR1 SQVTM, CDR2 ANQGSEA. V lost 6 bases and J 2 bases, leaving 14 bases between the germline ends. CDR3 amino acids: CSVGVDRAYEQYF. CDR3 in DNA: TGCAGCGTGGGGGTTGACAGAGCCTACGAGCAGTACTTC.

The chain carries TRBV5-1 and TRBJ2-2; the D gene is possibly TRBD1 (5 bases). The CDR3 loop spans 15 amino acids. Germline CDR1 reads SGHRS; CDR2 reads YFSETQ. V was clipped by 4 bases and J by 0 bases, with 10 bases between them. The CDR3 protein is CASSARGSNTGELFF. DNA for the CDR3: TGCGCCAGCAGCGCTAGGGGCTCGAACACCGGGGAGCTGTTTTTT.

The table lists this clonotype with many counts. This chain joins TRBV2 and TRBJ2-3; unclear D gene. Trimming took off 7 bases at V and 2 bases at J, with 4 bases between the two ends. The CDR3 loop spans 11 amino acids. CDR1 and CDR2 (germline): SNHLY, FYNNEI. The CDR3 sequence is CASKNTDTQYF. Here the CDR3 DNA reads TGTGCCAGCAAAAACACAGATACGCAGTATTTT.

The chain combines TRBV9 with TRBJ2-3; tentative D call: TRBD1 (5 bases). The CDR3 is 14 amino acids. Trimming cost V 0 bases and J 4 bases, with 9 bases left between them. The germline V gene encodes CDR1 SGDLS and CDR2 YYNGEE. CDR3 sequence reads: CASSVGGAADTQYF. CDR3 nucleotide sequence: TGTGCCAGCAGCGTAGGGGGCGCCGCAGATACGCAGTATTTT.

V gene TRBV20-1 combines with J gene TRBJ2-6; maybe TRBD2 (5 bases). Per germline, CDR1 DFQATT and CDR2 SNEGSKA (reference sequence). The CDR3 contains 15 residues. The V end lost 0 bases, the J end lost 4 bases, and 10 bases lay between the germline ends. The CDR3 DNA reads TGCAGTGCTAGAGATGGAGCGGCCGGGGCCAACGTCCTGACTTTC. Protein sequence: CSARDGAAGANVLTF.

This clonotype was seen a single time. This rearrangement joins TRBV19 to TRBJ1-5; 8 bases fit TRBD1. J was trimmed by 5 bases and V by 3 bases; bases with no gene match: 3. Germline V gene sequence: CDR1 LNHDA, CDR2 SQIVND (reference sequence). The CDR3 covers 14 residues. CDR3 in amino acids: CASSMTGEHQPQHF. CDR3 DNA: TGTGCCAGTAGTATGACAGGGGAGCATCAGCCCCAGCATTTT.

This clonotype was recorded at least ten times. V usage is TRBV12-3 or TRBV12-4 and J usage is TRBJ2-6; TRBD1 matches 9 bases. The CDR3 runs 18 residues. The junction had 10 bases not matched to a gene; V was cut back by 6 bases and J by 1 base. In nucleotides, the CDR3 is TGTGCCAGCAGCCCAAACAGGGGGCAGGGATCTGGGGCCAACGTCCTGACTTTC. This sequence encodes CASSPNRGQGSGANVLTF.

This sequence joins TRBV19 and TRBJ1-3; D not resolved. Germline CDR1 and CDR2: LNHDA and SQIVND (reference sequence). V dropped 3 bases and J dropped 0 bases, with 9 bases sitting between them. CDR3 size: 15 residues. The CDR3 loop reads CASSMQGSSGNTIYF. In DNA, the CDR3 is TGTGCCAGTAGTATGCAAGGGTCCTCTGGAAACACCATATATTTT.

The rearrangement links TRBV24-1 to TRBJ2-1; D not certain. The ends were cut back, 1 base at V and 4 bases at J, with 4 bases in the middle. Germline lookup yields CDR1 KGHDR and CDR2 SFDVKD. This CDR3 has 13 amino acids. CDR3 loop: CATSDLGYNEQFF. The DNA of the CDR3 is TGTGCCACCAGTGATTTAGGATACAATGAGCAGTTCTTC.

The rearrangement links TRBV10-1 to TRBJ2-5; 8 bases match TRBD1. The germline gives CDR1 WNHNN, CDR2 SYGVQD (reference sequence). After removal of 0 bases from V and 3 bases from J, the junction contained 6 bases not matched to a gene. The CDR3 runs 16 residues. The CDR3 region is CASSESEGTGKETQYF. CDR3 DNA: TGCGCCAGCAGTGAGTCGGAAGGGACAGGAAAAGAGACCCAGTACTTC.

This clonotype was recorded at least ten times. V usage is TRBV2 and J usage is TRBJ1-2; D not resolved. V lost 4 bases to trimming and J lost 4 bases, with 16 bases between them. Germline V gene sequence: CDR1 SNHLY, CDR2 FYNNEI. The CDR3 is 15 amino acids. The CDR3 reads CASSGKSATPYGYTF. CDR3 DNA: TGTGCCAGCAGTGGGAAATCCGCTACCCCCTATGGCTACACCTTC.

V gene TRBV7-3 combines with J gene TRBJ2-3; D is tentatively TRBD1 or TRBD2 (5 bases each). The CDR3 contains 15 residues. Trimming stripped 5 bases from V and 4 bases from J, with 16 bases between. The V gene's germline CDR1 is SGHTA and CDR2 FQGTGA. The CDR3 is CASSPQGTGPDTQYF. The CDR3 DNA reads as TGTGCCAGCAGCCCCCAAGGGACCGGGCCAGATACGCAGTATTTT.

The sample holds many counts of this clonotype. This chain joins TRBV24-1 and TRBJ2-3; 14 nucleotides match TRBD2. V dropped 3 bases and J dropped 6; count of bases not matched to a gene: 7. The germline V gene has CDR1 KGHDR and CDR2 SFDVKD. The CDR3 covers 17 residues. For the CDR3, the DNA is TGTGCCACCAGTGATCTCGGACTAGCGGGAGGACCCGATACGCAGTATTTT. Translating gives CATSDLGLAGGPDTQYF.

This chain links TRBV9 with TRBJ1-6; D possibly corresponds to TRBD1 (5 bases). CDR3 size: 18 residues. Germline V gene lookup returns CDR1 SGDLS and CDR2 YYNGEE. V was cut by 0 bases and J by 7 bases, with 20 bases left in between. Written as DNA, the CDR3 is TGTGCCAGCAGCGTAGCGGTATGGGAAGGGGCTGGGAATTCACCCCTCCACTTT. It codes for CASSVAVWEGAGNSPLHF.

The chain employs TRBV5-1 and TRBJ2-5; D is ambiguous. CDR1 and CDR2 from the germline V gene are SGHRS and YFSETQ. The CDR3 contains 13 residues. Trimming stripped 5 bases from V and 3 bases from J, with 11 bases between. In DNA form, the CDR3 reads TGCGCCAGCAGTTGGGTCGTAGAAGAGACCCAGTACTTC. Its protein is CASSWVVEETQYF.

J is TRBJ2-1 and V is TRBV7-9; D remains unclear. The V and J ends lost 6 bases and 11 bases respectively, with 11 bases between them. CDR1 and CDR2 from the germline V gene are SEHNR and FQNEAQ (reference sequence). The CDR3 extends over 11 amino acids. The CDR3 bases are TGTGCCAGCAGTGATACAGACAAGCAGTTCTTC. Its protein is CASSDTDKQFF. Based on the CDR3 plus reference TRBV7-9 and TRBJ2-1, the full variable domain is DTGVSQNPRHKITKRGQNVTFRCDPISEHNRLYWYRQTLGQGPEFLTYFQNEAQLEKSRLLSDRFSAERPKGSFSTLEIQRTEQGDSAMYLCASSDTDKQFFGPGTRLTVL.

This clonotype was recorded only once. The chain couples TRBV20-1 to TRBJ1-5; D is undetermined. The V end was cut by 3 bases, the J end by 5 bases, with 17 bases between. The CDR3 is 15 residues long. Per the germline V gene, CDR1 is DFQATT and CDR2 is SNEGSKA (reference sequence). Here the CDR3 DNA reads TGCAGTGCTAGGACGTCGGGCCGATTCGATCAGCCCCAGCATTTT. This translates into CSARTSGRFDQPQHF.

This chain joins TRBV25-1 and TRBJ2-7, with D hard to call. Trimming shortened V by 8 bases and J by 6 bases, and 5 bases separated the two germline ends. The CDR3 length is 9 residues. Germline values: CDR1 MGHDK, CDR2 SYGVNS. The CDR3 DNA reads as TGTGCCAGCGGTGTCGAGCAGTACTTC. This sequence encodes CASGVEQYF.

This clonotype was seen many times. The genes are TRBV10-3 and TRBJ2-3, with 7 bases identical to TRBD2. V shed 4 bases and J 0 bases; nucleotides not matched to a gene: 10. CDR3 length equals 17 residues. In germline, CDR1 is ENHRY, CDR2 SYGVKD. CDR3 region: CAISGGGSRSSTDTQYF. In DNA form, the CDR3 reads TGTGCCATCAGTGGGGGGGGGTCGCGCTCTAGCACAGATACGCAGTATTTT.

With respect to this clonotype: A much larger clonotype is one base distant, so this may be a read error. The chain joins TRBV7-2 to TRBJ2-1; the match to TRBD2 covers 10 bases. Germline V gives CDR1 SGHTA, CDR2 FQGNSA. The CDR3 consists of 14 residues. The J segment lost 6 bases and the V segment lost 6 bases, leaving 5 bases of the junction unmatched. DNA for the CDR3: TGTGCCAGCAGGCCTAGCGGGAGCTGCAATGAGCAGTTCTTC. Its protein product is CASRPSGSCNEQFF.